One and the same sample provided the 31 T cell receptor beta chains below, sequenced in a study of T cell responses to AZD1222 COVID-19 vaccine. Produced via immunoSEQ multiplex PCR; TCRdb's table is partial and in-frame only. The sample holds around 130,000 clones, around 90% seen once. The specimen was peripheral blood, collected on day 0 of MenACWY control vaccination. The source is an adult in good health.

The rearrangement uses TRBV27 and TRBJ2-1; D is possibly TRBD1 or TRBD2 (5 bases each). The CDR3 totals 21 residues. V lost 5 bases to trimming and J lost 2 bases, with 31 bases between them. Per the germline V gene, CDR1 is MNHEY and CDR2 is SMNVEV (reference sequence). DNA of the CDR3: TGTGCCAGCAGTCCCCGGGTAGTCTGGCGGAACGATCTGGGACCCTACAATGAGCAGTTCTTC. As protein: CASSPRVVWRNDLGPYNEQFF.

DNA for the CDR3: TGTGCCTGGAGCGGCGGGAGTGGGACCGGGGAGCTGTTTTTT. Its translation is CAWSGGSGTGELFF. The chain is built from TRBV30 and TRBJ2-2; 7 bases map to TRBD2. CDR1 and CDR2 (germline): GTSNPN, SVGIG (reference sequence). V gave up 3 bases and J gave up 5 bases; unmatched junction bases: 6. The CDR3 length is 14 residues.

The gene calls are TRBV7-3 and TRBJ2-3, with a possible D match to TRBD1 (6 bases). Germline values: CDR1 SGHTA, CDR2 FQGTGA. V lost 4 bases and J lost 3, with 17 bases in between. The CDR3 is made up of 16 amino acids. In DNA, the CDR3 is TGTGCCAGCAGCTCAACAGGGTTAAGGGGAACAGATACGCAGTATTTT. This translates into CASSSTGLRGTDTQYF.

The V call is TRBV19, the J call TRBJ2-5; 9 nucleotides match TRBD2. V was clipped by 5 bases and J by 4 bases; unmatched bases: 2. The CDR3 is 13 amino acids. CDR1 LNHDA and CDR2 SQIVND come from the germline V gene (reference sequence). The CDR3 sequence: CASSPTSGETQYF. In DNA, the CDR3 is TGTGCCAGTAGTCCGACTAGCGGAGAGACCCAGTACTTC.

CDR3 amino acids: CASRSYPGDNEQFF. DNA for the CDR3: TGTGCCAGCAGATCCTATCCCGGGGACAATGAGCAGTTCTTC. The genes are TRBV28 and TRBJ2-1; D perhaps matches TRBD2 (5 bases). Between the trimmed V and J ends, which lost 6 bases and 5 bases, there was a span of 14 bases. The CDR3 totals 14 residues. Germline CDR1 reads MDHEN; CDR2 reads SYDVKM.

This chain joins TRBV6-5 and TRBJ2-1; the D gene is possibly TRBD2 (6 bases). The germline V and J ends were trimmed by 6 bases and 6 bases, with 15 bases remaining between them. CDR1 is MNHEY and CDR2 is SVGAGI in the germline V gene. This CDR3 is built from 14 residues. For the CDR3, the DNA is TGTGCCAGCAGAACGACTAGTCCCCTCAATGAGCAGTTCTTC. Its translation is CASRTTSPLNEQFF.

The chain uses TRBV5-1 and TRBJ2-1, with D possibly matching TRBD1 (6 bases). Per the germline V gene, CDR1 is SGHRS and CDR2 is YFSETQ. This CDR3 is 14 amino acids long. Trimming took 4 bases from V and 9 from J, leaving 17 bases between them. The CDR3 is CASSLITGFGEQFF. For the CDR3, the DNA is TGCGCCAGCAGCCTAATAACAGGGTTTGGTGAGCAGTTCTTC.

The chain combines TRBV15 with TRBJ1-6; unclear D gene. With 4 bases removed from V and 5 bases from J, the gap between germline ends came to 12 bases. There are 15 residues in the CDR3. Germline loops: CDR1 LNHNV, CDR2 YYDKDF (reference sequence). The CDR3 DNA reads as TGTGCCACCAGCAAGCACACCAGAGATAATTCACCCCTCCACTTT. As protein: CATSKHTRDNSPLHF.

The chain joins TRBV6-1 to TRBJ2-5, with 10 bases fitting TRBD2. Germline V gene lookup returns CDR1 MNHNS and CDR2 SASEGT. Unmatched junction bases numbered 2, after V lost 4 bases and J lost 3 bases. The CDR3 extends over 14 amino acids. The CDR3 is CASSVAGGEETQYF. The DNA for the CDR3 is TGTGCCAGCAGTGTAGCGGGAGGAGAAGAGACCCAGTACTTC.

The chain combines TRBV5-6 with TRBJ2-6, with 7 bases fitting TRBD2. Germline V gene sequence: CDR1 SGHDT, CDR2 YYEEEE. With V trimmed by 4 bases and J by 0 bases, 10 bases remained unmatched. The CDR3 is 18 residues long. The DNA for the CDR3 is TGTGCCAGCAGCAAACGACGCGGGGGACTCTCTGGGGCCAACGTCCTGACTTTC. Protein product: CASSKRRGGLSGANVLTF.

This chain connects TRBV5-1 to TRBJ1-3; 9 nucleotides agree with TRBD1. This CDR3 region has 14 residues. Trimming cost V 4 bases and J 3 bases; bases outside gene matches: 2. CDR1 is SGHRS, CDR2 YFSETQ, per germline. CDR3 coding DNA: TGCGCCAGCAGCACGGACAGGGGTGGAAACACCATATATTTT. It is translated as CASSTDRGGNTIYF.

This chain connects TRBV5-4 to TRBJ2-7; 8 nucleotides match TRBD2. The CDR3 covers 13 residues. CDR1 and CDR2 from the germline V gene are SGHNT and YYREEE (reference sequence). V dropped 4 bases and J dropped 8; count of bases not matched to a gene: 8. The CDR3, as DNA: TGTGCCAGCAGCGGAGGACTAGCTGGGCAGCAGTACTTC. Protein product: CASSGGLAGQQYF.

V and J are TRBV7-9 and TRBJ2-7; D might be TRBD2 (5 bases). This CDR3 contains 11 residues. Germline CDR1 is SEHNR and CDR2 is FQNEAQ (reference sequence). Trimming took off 5 bases at V and 3 bases at J, with 5 bases between the two ends. The CDR3: CASSRGYEQYF. CDR3 bases: TGTGCCAGCAGCCGGGGCTACGAGCAGTACTTC.

The chain recombines TRBV5-1 with TRBJ2-5, with unresolved D. The CDR3 has 14 residues. The V end was cut by 0 bases, the J end by 4 bases, with 10 bases between. CDR1 SGHRS and CDR2 YFSETQ come from the germline V gene. The CDR3 coding sequence is TGCGCCAGCAGCTTGGGGTCCACGTCAGAGACCCAGTACTTC. Translated: CASSLGSTSETQYF.

The V and J genes are TRBV5-1 and TRBJ2-1, with 10 bases lining up with TRBD1. Trimming cost V 3 bases and J 4 bases; bases outside gene matches: 4. The CDR3 sequence is 15 residues long. CDR1 and CDR2 from the germline V gene are SGHRS and YFSETQ. CDR3 amino acids: CASSYDRGLYNEQFF. CDR3 sequence (DNA): TGCGCCAGCAGCTACGACAGGGGGCTGTACAATGAGCAGTTCTTC.

The chain employs TRBV21-1 and TRBJ2-7; the DNA was not compared with TRBD2, the D call given in the table. TRBV21-1 has pseudogene status. The CDR3 loop spans 16 amino acids. The CDR3 sequence: CASSIRLNSSSYEQYF. CDR3 bases: TGTGCCAGCAGCATACGACTCAACTCCAGCTCCTACGAGCAGTACTTC.

V and J are TRBV25-1 and TRBJ2-7, with 7 bases aligning to TRBD2. Trimming took 1 base from V and 4 from J; bases not matched to a gene: 7. The CDR3 runs 15 residues. The germline V gene has CDR1 MGHDK and CDR2 SYGVNS. DNA of the CDR3: TGTGCCAGCAGTGAATCTGGGACTAAAACATACGAGCAGTACTTC. It encodes CASSESGTKTYEQYF.

The chain links TRBV7-9 to TRBJ2-1; 10 bases are a match to TRBD2. The germline V gene has CDR1 SEHNR and CDR2 FQNEAQ (reference sequence). Unmatched junction bases numbered 5, after V lost 8 bases and J lost 4 bases. This CDR3 spans 14 amino acids. The CDR3 sequence is CASVRTSGYNEQFF. CDR3 sequence (DNA): TGTGCCAGCGTTCGGACTAGCGGATACAATGAGCAGTTCTTC.

The DNA for the CDR3 is TGTGCCACCGGATCGGCGGGGGGCGGGGGAGAGACCCAGTACTTC. It codes for CATGSAGGGGETQYF. V gene TRBV24-1 combines with J gene TRBJ2-5, with TRBD2 matching over 8 bases. There are 15 residues in the CDR3. Trimming took 9 bases from V and 4 from J; bases not matched to a gene: 12. Per the germline V gene, CDR1 is KGHDR and CDR2 is SFDVKD.

V usage is TRBV14 and J usage is TRBJ1-6, with D tentatively TRBD1 (5 bases). The CDR3 extends over 14 amino acids. V shed 4 bases and J shed 10 bases, with 14 bases lying between them. The germline V gene has CDR1 SGHDN and CDR2 FVKESK. The CDR3 DNA reads TGTGCCAGCAGCCTCTTAACGGGGACGTCACCCCTCCACTTT. Protein sequence: CASSLLTGTSPLHF.

The V gene is TRBV9, the J gene TRBJ1-2; 8 bases map to TRBD1. Germline loops: CDR1 SGDLS, CDR2 YYNGEE. The CDR3 consists of 17 residues. The junction had 14 bases not matched to a gene; V was cut back by 0 bases and J by 7 bases. CDR3 coding DNA: TGTGCCAGCAGCGTAGGGGCCGCGACAGGGGCCCTCGGTGGCTACACCTTC. Its protein product is CASSVGAATGALGGYTF.

This clone was seen a handful of times. DNA for the CDR3: TGTGCCAGCATCCCTGGACCCTGGGGGGTCATCTCACCCCTCCACTTT. Its protein is CASIPGPWGVISPLHF. The rearrangement joins TRBV2 to TRBJ1-6, with TRBD1 as a possible D gene (5 bases). The germline CDR1 and CDR2 sequences are SNHLY and FYNNEI. The CDR3 is 16 amino acids. The V end was cut by 7 bases, the J end by 10 bases, with 23 bases between.

The CDR3 sequence: CASSPLGQGFSDYGYTF. In nucleotides, the CDR3 is TGTGCCAGCTCACCACTCGGACAGGGTTTCTCTGACTATGGCTACACCTTC. The genes are TRBV18 and TRBJ1-2; 8 bases match TRBD1. The junction had 10 bases not matched to a gene; V was cut back by 1 base and J by 3 bases. The CDR3 is 17 amino acids. CDR1 and CDR2 (germline): KGHSH, LQKENI.

The rearrangement uses TRBV2 and TRBJ1-5; D uncertain. The V gene lost 2 bases and the J gene lost 4 bases, with 9 bases spanning the gap. Per the germline V gene, CDR1 is SNHLY and CDR2 is FYNNEI. The CDR3 loop spans 14 amino acids. In nucleotides, the CDR3 is TGTGCCAGCAGTGAACTTTCGGAAAATCAGCCCCAGCATTTT. Translated, it gives CASSELSENQPQHF.

Comments on this clone: Other nucleotide sequences in the sample specify the same CDR3. Here the CDR3 DNA reads TGTGCCAGCTCACCAGGGACAGGGGAGACCCAGTACTTC. Translation: CASSPGTGETQYF. The chain recombines TRBV18 with TRBJ2-5, with 9 bases identical to TRBD1. This CDR3 is built from 13 residues. Germline V gene data show CDR1 as KGHSH and CDR2 as LQKENI. The V and J ends lost 2 bases and 5 bases, in that order; junction bases with no gene match: 0.

Written as DNA, the CDR3 is TGCGCCAGCAGCTTGAAGAACGTCCTGACTTTC. Its protein is CASSLKNVLTF. The rearrangement joins TRBV5-1 to TRBJ2-6; D unresolved. CDR1 and CDR2 (germline): SGHRS, YFSETQ. V was shortened by 1 base and J by 10 bases, with 3 bases between the two germline ends. The CDR3 has 11 residues.

The count of this clone is one. The rearrangement uses TRBV28 and TRBJ2-2; 7 positions match TRBD2. Losses at the gene ends were 7 bases for V and 1 base for J; bases not matched to a gene: 3. The length of the CDR3 is 14 residues. CDR1 is MDHEN and CDR2 is SYDVKM in the germline V gene. CDR3 coding DNA: TGTGCCAGCACTAGGACTAGGAACACCGGGGAGCTGTTTTTT. Its translation is CASTRTRNTGELFF.

The chain couples TRBV12-2 to TRBJ2-3; the D call of TRBD1 is as the table states it, not checked on the DNA. TRBV12-2 is given as a pseudogene. The CDR3 covers 15 residues. The CDR3 bases are TGTGCAAGTCGCTTAGGGGACAGAGACACAGATACGCAGTATTTT. It specifies CASRLGDRDTDTQYF.

The rearrangement uses TRBV2 and TRBJ2-1; TRBD2 might be the D (5 bases). This CDR3 has 15 residues. With 5 bases removed from V and 0 bases from J, the gap between germline ends came to 11 bases. Germline-derived CDR1 and CDR2 are SNHLY and FYNNEI. The CDR3: CASSKSGGSYNEQFF. DNA for the CDR3: TGTGCCAGCAGTAAGAGCGGAGGCTCCTACAATGAGCAGTTCTTC.

CDR3 DNA sequence: TGTGCCAGCACCAGGTACAAGAGCTCCTACGAGCAGTACTTC. Protein product: CASTRYKSSYEQYF. The J gene is TRBJ2-7, the V gene TRBV28; no reliable D call. Germline CDR1 is MDHEN and CDR2 is SYDVKM. Trimming shortened V by 7 bases and J by 0 bases, and 13 bases separated the two germline ends. The CDR3 contains 14 residues.

This clone was picked up one time. V and J are TRBV19 and TRBJ2-3; maybe TRBD2 (5 bases). The CDR3 covers 14 residues. V was cut by 5 bases and J by 6 bases, with 15 bases left in between. CDR1 and CDR2 from the germline V gene are LNHDA and SQIVND (reference sequence). The CDR3 nucleotides read TGTGCCAGTAGTGACCGGGGTACCGGGGATACGCAGTATTTT. It is translated as CASSDRGTGDTQYF.